Shown below are 4 T cell receptor beta chains from a single sample sequenced in a study of blood T cell repertoires in COVID-19. Assay used: immunoSEQ multiplex PCR; TCRdb lists only in-frame clones, some missing. The sample records 90,000 to 120,000 clones, approximately 91% being singletons. Sequencing was performed on peripheral blood. These receptors all stem from a man in his fifties or sixties with acute or convalescent COVID-19.

The J gene is TRBJ2-7, the V gene TRBV19; 12 positions agree with TRBD1. Germline loops: CDR1 LNHDA, CDR2 SQIVND (reference sequence). V lost 0 bases and J lost 1; bases outside the gene matches: 7. This CDR3 has 18 amino acids. The DNA of the CDR3 is TGTGCCAGTAGTATAGATCCTCCGGGACAGGGGGCGTCCTACGAGCAGTACTTC. Translated, it gives CASSIDPPGQGASYEQYF.

This clone is a singleton in its sample. This chain uses TRBV28 with TRBJ1-5; no clear D gene. The germline V gene encodes CDR1 MDHEN and CDR2 SYDVKM. The CDR3 has 14 amino acids. The ends were cut back, 4 bases at V and 5 bases at J, with 12 bases in the middle. CDR3 coding DNA: TGTGCCAGCAGTTCTGTCTCGAGGGATCAGCCCCAGCATTTT. Translated, it gives CASSSVSRDQPQHF.

The V call is TRBV19, the J call TRBJ2-1; 10 bases are a match to TRBD2. V lost 1 base to trimming and J lost 0 bases; unmatched junction nucleotides: 3. Germline V gene data show CDR1 as LNHDA and CDR2 as SQIVND (reference sequence). This CDR3 contains 17 residues. The CDR3 sequence is CASSIGASGSSYNEQFF. The CDR3 bases are TGTGCCAGTAGTATAGGGGCTAGCGGGAGCTCCTACAATGAGCAGTTCTTC.

The CDR3 region has the DNA TGTGCCAGCAGCCAAGATCTGTCAGGGAACTATGGCTACACCTTC. It is translated as CASSQDLSGNYGYTF. The chain couples TRBV14 to TRBJ1-2, with D perhaps matching TRBD1 (5 bases). CDR3 length equals 15 residues. Trimming removed 0 bases from V and 2 bases from J, with 10 bases in between. Germline V gives CDR1 SGHDN, CDR2 FVKESK.